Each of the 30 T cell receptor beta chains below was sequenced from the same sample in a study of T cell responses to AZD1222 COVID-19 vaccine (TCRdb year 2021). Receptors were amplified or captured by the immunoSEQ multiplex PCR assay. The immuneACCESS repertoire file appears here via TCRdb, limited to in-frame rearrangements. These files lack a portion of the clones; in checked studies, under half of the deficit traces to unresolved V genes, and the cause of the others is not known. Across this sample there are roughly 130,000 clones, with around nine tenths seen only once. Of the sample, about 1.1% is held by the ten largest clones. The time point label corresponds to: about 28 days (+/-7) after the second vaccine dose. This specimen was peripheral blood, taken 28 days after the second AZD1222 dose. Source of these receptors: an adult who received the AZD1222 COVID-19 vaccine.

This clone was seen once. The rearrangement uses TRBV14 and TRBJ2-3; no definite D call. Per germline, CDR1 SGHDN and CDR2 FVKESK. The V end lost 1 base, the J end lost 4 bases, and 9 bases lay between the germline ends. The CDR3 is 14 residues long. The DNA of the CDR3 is TGTGCCAGCAGCCAAGGGGCTCGATCAGATACGCAGTATTTT. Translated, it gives CASSQGARSDTQYF.

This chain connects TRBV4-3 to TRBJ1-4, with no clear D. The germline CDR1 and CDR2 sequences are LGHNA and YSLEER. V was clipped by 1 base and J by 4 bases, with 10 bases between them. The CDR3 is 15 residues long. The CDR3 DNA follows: TGCGCCAGCAGCCAAGGGATAGGAATTAATGAAAAACTGTTTTTT. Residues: CASSQGIGINEKLFF.

CDR3 residues: CASSLGLGMNEQFF. Written as DNA, the CDR3 is TGTGCCAGCAGCTTAGGTTTGGGGATGAATGAGCAGTTCTTC. This chain connects TRBV7-2 to TRBJ2-1, with no clear D. Germline CDR1 reads SGHTA; CDR2 reads FQGNSA. The CDR3 covers 14 residues. Trimming left V 1 base short and J 7 bases short, with 11 bases between.

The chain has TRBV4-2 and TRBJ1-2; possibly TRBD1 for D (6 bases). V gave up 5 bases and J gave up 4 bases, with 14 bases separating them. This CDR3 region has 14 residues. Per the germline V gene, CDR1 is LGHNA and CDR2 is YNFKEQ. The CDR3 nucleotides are TGTGCCAGCAGCTTCCGGACAGACGGCTATGGCTACACCTTC. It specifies CASSFRTDGYGYTF.

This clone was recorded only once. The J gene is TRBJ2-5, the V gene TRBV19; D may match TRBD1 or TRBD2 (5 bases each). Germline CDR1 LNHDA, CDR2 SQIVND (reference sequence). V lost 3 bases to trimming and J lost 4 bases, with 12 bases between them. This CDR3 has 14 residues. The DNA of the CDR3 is TGTGCCAGTAGTATCCCGGGACGAGGAGAGACCCAGTACTTC. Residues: CASSIPGRGETQYF.

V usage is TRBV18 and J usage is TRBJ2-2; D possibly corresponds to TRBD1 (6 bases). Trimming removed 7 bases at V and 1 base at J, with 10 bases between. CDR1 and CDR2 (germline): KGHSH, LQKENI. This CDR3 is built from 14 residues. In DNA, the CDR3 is TGTGCCAGCTTACGGACAGTGAACACCGGGGAGCTGTTTTTT. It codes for CASLRTVNTGELFF.

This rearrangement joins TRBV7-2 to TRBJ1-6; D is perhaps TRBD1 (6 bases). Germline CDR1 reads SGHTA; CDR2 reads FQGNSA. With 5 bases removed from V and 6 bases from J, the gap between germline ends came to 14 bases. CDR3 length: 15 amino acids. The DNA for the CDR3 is TGTGCCAGCAGCCTCGGACAGCTGACTAATTCACCCCTCCACTTT. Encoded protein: CASSLGQLTNSPLHF.

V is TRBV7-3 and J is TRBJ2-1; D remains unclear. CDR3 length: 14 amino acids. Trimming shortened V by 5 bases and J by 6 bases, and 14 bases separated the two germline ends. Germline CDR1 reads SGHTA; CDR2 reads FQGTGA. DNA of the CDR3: TGTGCCAGCAGCCCCTCCCGGGCAGGCAATGAGCAGTTCTTC. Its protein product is CASSPSRAGNEQFF.

The CDR3 sequence is CATSDSSGTGSQKTQYF. For the CDR3, the DNA is TGTGCCACCAGTGATTCTTCCGGGACAGGTTCACAGAAGACGCAGTATTTT. The chain links TRBV24-1 to TRBJ2-3; 8 bases fit TRBD1. The trim removed 2 bases at V and 9 bases at J, leaving 15 bases unmatched. The CDR3 has 17 residues. Germline V gene lookup returns CDR1 KGHDR and CDR2 SFDVKD.

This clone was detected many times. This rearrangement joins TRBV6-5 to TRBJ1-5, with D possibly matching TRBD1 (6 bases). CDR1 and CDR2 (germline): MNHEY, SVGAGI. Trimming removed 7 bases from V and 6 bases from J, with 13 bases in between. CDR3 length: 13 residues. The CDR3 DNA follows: TGTGCCAGCACCACCATGACAGGTCAGCCCCAGCATTTT. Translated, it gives CASTTMTGQPQHF.

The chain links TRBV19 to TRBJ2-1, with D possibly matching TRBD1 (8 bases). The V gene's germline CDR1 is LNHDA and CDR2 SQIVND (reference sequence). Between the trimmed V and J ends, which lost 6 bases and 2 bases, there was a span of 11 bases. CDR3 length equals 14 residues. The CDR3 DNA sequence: TGTGCCAGTAGAGCGGGACAGGCCTACAATGAGCAGTTCTTC. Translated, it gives CASRAGQAYNEQFF.

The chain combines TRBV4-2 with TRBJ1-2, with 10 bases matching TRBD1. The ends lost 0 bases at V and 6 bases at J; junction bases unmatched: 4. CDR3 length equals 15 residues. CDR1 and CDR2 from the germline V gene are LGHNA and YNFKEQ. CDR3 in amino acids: CASSQDWTGGNGYTF. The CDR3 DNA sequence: TGTGCCAGCAGCCAAGACTGGACAGGGGGGAATGGCTACACCTTC.

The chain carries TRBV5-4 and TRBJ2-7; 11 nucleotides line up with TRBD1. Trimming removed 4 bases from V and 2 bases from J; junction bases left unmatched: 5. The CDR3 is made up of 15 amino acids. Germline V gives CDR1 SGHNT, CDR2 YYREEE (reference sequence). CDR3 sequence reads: CASSLGQGAPYEQYF. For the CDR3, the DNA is TGTGCCAGCAGCCTAGGACAGGGGGCCCCCTACGAGCAGTACTTC.

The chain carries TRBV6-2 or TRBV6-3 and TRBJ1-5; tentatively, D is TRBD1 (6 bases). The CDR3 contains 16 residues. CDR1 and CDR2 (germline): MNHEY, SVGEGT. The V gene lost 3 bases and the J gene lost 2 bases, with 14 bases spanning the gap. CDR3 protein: CASSYSGVVGNQPQHF. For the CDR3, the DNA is TGTGCCAGCAGTTATTCAGGGGTAGTAGGCAATCAGCCCCAGCATTTT.

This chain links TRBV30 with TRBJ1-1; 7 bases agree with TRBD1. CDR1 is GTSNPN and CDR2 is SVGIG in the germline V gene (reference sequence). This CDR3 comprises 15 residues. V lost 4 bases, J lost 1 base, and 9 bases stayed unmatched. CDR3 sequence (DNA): TGTGCCTGGAAAGGGGCAGGGGGTGCGAACACTGAAGCTTTCTTT. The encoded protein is CAWKGAGGANTEAFF.

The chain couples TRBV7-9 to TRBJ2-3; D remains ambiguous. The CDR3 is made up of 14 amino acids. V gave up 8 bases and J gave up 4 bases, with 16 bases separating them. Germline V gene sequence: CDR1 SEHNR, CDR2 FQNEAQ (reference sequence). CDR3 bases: TGTGCCAGCTCTCGATCCAACCCCGCAGATACGCAGTATTTT. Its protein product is CASSRSNPADTQYF.

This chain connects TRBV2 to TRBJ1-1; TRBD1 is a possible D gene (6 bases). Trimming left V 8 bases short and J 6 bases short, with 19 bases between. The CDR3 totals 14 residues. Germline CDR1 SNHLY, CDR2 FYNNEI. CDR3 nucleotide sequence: TGTGCCAGCCGAGGGGGGTACCGGAATGCTGAAGCTTTCTTT. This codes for CASRGGYRNAEAFF.

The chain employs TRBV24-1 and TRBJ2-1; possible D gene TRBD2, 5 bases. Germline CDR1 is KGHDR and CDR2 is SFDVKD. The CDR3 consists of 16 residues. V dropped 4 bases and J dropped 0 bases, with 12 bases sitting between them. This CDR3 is CATSEADPPSYNEQFF. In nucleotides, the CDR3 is TGTGCCACCAGTGAAGCGGACCCCCCCTCCTACAATGAGCAGTTCTTC.

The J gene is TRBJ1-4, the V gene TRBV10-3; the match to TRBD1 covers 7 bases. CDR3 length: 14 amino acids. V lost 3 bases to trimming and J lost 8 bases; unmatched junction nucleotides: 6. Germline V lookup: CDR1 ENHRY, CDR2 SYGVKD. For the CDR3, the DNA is TGTGCCATCAGTGACACAGGGGAAAGGGAAAAACTGTTTTTT. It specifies CAISDTGEREKLFF.

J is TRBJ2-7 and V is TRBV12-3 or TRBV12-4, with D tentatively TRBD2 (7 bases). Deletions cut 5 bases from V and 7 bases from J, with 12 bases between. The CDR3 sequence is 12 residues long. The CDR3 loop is CASSLGGVEQYF. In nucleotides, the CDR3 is TGTGCCAGCAGTCTAGGGGGGGTTGAGCAGTACTTC.

In DNA form, the CDR3 reads TGTGCCAGCAGCCACGGACAAATGCTCGAGCAGTACTTC. Protein: CASSHGQMLEQYF. V usage is TRBV16 and J usage is TRBJ2-7; perhaps TRBD1 as D (5 bases). Germline V gives CDR1 KGHSY, CDR2 FQNENV. The CDR3 extends over 13 amino acids. V was trimmed by 3 bases and J by 6 bases, leaving 12 bases between them.

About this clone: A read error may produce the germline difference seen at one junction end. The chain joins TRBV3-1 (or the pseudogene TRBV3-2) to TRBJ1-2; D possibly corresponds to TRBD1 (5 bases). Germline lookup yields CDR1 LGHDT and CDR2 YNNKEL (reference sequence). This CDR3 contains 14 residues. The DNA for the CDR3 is TGTGCCAGCAGCCAAGTTGTCAGGGCAGCCTCCTACGCCTTC. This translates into CASSQVVRAASYAF.

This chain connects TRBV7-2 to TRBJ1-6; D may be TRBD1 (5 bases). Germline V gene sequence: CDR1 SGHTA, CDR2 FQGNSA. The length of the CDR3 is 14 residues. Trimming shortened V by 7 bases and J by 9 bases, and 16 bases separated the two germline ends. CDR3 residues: CASTSGTFGSPLHF. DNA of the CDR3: TGTGCCAGCACCTCAGGGACTTTTGGTTCACCCCTCCACTTT. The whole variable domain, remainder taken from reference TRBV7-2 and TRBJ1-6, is GAGVSQSPSNKVTEKGKDVELRCDPISGHTALYWYRQSLGQGLEFLIYFQGNSAPDKSGLPSDRFSAERTGGSVSTLTIQRTQQEDSAVYLCASTSGTFGSPLHFGNGTRLTVT.

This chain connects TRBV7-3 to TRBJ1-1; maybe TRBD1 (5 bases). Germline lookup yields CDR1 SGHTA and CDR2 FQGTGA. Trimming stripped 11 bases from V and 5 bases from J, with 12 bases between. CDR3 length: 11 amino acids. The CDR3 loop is CAASRETEAFF. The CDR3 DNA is TGTGCCGCAAGCAGGGAGACTGAAGCTTTCTTT. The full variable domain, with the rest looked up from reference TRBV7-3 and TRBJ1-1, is GAGVSQTPSNKVTEKGKYVELRCDPISGHTALYWYRQSLGQGPEFLIYFQGTGAADDSGLPNDRFFAVRPEGSVSTLKIQRTERGDSAVYLCAASRETEAFFGQGTRLTVV.

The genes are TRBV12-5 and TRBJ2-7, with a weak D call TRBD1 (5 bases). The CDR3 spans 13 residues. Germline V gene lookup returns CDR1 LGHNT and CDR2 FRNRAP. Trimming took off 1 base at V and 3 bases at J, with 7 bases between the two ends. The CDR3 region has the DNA TGTGCTAGTGGTTTGGGGGGCGTCTACGAGCAGTACTTC. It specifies CASGLGGVYEQYF.

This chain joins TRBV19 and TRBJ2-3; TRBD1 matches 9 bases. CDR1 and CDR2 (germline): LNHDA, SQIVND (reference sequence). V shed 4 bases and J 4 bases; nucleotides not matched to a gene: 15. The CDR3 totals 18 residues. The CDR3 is CASSKAPQQGAGADTQYF. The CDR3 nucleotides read TGTGCCAGTAGTAAGGCCCCCCAACAGGGGGCTGGGGCAGATACGCAGTATTTT.

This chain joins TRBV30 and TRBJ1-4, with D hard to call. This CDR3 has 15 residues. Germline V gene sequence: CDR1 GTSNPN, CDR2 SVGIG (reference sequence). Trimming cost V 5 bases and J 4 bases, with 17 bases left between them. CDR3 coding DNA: TGTGCCTGGGGTGGGTTGGAGACCCTTAATGAAAAACTGTTTTTT. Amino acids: CAWGGLETLNEKLFF. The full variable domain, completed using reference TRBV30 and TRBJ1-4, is SQTIHQWPATLVQPVGSPLSLECTVEGTSNPNLYWYRQAAGRGLQLLFYSVGIGQISSEVPQNLSASRPQDRQFILSSKKLLLSDSGFYLCAWGGLETLNEKLFFGSGTQLSVL.

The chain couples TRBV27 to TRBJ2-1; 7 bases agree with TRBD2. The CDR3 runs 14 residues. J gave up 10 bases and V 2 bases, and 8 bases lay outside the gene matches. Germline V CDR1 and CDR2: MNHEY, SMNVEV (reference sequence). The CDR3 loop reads CASSLAGDAGEQFF. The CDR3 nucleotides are TGTGCCAGCAGTTTAGCGGGGGACGCCGGGGAGCAGTTCTTC.

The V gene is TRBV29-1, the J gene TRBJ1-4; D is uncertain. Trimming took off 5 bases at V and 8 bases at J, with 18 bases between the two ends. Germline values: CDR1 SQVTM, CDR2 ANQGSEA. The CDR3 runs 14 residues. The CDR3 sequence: CSVLSRGLEEKLFF. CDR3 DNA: TGCAGCGTTCTCTCCCGGGGTTTAGAAGAAAAACTGTTTTTT.

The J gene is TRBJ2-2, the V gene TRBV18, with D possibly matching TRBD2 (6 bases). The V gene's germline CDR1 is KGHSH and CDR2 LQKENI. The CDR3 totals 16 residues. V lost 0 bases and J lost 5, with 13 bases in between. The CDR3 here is CASSPPGIRGTGELFF. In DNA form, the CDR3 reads TGTGCCAGCTCACCACCAGGGATTCGGGGGACCGGGGAGCTGTTTTTT.